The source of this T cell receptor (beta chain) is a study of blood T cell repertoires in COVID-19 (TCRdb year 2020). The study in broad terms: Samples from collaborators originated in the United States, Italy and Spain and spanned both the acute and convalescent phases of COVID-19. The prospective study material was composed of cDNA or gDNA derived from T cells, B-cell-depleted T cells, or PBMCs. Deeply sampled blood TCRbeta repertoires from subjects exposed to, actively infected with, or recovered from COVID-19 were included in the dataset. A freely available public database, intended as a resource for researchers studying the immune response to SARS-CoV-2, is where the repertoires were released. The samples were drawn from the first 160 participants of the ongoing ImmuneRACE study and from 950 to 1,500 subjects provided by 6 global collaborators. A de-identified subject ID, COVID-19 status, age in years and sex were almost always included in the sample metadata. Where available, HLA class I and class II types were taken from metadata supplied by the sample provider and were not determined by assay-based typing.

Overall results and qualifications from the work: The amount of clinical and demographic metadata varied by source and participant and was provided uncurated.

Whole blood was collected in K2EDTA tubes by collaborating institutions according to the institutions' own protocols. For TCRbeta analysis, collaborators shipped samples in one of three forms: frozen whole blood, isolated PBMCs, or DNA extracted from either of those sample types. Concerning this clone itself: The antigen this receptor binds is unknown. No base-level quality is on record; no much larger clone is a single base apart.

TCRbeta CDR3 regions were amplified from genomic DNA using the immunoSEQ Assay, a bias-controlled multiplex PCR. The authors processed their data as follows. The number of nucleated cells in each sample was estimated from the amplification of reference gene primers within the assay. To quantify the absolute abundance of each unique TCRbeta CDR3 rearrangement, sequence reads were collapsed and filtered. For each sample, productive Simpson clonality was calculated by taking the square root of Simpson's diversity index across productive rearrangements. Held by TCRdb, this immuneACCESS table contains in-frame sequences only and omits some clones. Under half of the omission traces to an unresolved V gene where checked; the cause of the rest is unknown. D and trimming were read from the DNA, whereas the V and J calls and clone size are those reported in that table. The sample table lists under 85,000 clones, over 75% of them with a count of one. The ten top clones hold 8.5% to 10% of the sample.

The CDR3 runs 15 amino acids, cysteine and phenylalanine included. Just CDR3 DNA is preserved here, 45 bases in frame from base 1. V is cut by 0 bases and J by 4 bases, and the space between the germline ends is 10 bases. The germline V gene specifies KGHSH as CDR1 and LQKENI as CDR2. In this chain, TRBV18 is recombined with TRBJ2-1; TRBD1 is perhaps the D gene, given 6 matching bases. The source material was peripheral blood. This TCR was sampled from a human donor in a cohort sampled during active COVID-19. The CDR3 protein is CASSPPGQTYNEQFF. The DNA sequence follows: TGTGCCAGCTCACCACCTGGACAGACTTACAATGAGCAGTTCTTC.